The rows below give T cell receptor beta chains drawn from one sample of a study of neurological immune-mediated disorders. TCRdb reanalysed the 5' RACE reads using MiXCR and keeps one entry per CDR3 protein. The sample has under 90,000 distinct CDR3 sequences; about 9.7% are singletons. Sequencing was carried out using PBMCs. The receptors stem from a man aged 50 to 60 in good health. CDR3s include the opening cysteine and the closing phenylalanine or tryptophan. D genes are given only for firm matches. Clone size appears in some rows only: once, few, many, or a class for an expanded clone.

>many|TRBV12-3/TRBV12-4|NA|TRBJ2-2
CASSLEARTGELFF
TGTGCCAGCAGTTTAGAGGCTAGAACCGGGGAGCTGTTTTTT
>few|TRBV6-5|NA|TRBJ2-2
CASSYGDRNTGELFF
TGTGCCAGCAGTTACGGCGACCGGAACACCGGGGAGCTGTTTTTT
>many|TRBV5-1|NA|TRBJ2-3
CASSFTGSSTDTQYF
TGCGCCAGCAGCTTCACAGGATCAAGCACAGATACGCAGTATTTT
>many|TRBV7-8|NA|TRBJ2-7
CASSSRDKPYEQYF
TGTGCCAGCAGCTCCCGGGACAAACCCTACGAGCAGTACTTC
>many|TRBV28|NA|TRBJ2-5
CASSFTQTAQETQYF
TGTGCCAGCAGTTTCACACAGACAGCCCAAGAGACCCAGTACTTC
>many|TRBV5-1|NA|TRBJ2-1
CASSLGGAAYNEQFF
TGCGCCAGCAGCTTGGGGGGGGCGGCCTACAATGAGCAGTTCTTC
>many|TRBV29-1|NA|TRBJ2-3
CSVEEASDTQYF
TGCAGCGTTGAAGAGGCTTCGGATACGCAGTATTTT
>many|TRBV10-2|TRBD1|TRBJ2-7
CASSNGQVAYEQYF
TGCGCCAGCAGTAATGGACAGGTCGCCTACGAGCAGTACTTC
>many|TRBV28|TRBD2|TRBJ2-7
CASSGGWRGARSYEQYF
TGTGCCAGCTCCGGTGGATGGCGGGGGGCGAGGAGCTACGAGCAGTACTTC
>many|TRBV5-1|TRBD1|TRBJ2-3
CASSQITGQPSTDTQYF
TGCGCCAGCAGCCAAATCACGGGACAGCCAAGCACAGATACGCAGTATTTT
>many|TRBV20-1|NA|TRBJ1-1
CSARMGGGTEAFF
TGCAGTGCTAGAATGGGAGGGGGCACTGAAGCTTTCTTT
>many|TRBV3-1|NA|TRBJ2-6
CASSRQANSGANVLTF
TGTGCCAGCTCGCGACAGGCGAACTCTGGGGCCAACGTCCTGACTTTC
>many|TRBV3-1|NA|TRBJ1-6
CASSQDRQRPLHF
TGTGCCAGCAGCCAAGATCGTCAGAGACCCCTCCACTTT
>many|TRBV4-1|TRBD1|TRBJ2-7
CASSQGTGDSYEQYF
TGCGCCAGCAGCCAGGGGACAGGGGACTCCTACGAGCAGTACTTC
>NA|TRBV2|NA|TRBJ2-3
CASSGVSTDTQYF
TGTGCCAGCAGTGGAGTGAGCACAGATACGCAGTATTTT
>many|TRBV4-2|TRBD1|TRBJ1-5
CASSPLTGFNQPQHF
TGTGCCAGCAGCCCCTTGACAGGGTTCAATCAGCCCCAGCATTTT
>many|TRBV7-2|NA|TRBJ2-3
CASSLAPPTDTQYF
TGTGCCAGCAGCTTAGCCCCCCCAACAGATACGCAGTATTTT
>many|TRBV7-3|NA|TRBJ2-7
CASSSGPGRSLQYF
TGTGCCAGCAGCTCCGGTCCGGGGCGGTCGTTGCAGTACTTC
>many|TRBV28|TRBD1|TRBJ2-6
CASRGTGGTGANVLTF
TGTGCCAGCCGCGGGACAGGGGGAACTGGGGCCAACGTCCTGACTTTC
>NA|TRBV5-5|TRBD1|TRBJ1-2
CASSKGTDYGYTF
TGTGCCAGCAGCAAGGGGACAGACTATGGCTACACCTTC
>many|TRBV5-1|NA|TRBJ1-2
CASSLDTYGYTF
TGCGCCAGCAGCTTGGACACCTATGGCTACACCTTC
>once|TRBV12-3/TRBV12-4|TRBD1|TRBJ1-1
CASSDGPGQPNTEAFF
TGTGCCAGCAGCGACGGGCCGGGACAGCCTAACACTGAAGCTTTCTTT
>many|TRBV20-1|NA|TRBJ1-1
CSARDGGGTTEAFF
TGCAGTGCTAGAGACGGGGGGGGAACCACTGAAGCTTTCTTT
>NA|TRBV2|NA|TRBJ2-3
CASSAPFTDTQYF
TGTGCCAGCAGTGCACCCTTCACAGATACGCAGTATTTT
>many|TRBV5-1|TRBD1|TRBJ2-5
CASSLIRTGSGETQYF
TGCGCCAGCAGCTTGATTAGGACAGGGTCCGGTGAGACCCAGTACTTC
>many|TRBV7-2|TRBD1|TRBJ1-4
CASSLQGAREKLFF
TGTGCCAGCAGCTTACAGGGGGCGCGGGAAAAACTGTTTTTT
>many|TRBV12-3/TRBV12-4|TRBD1|TRBJ1-4
CASSIRQGYDEKLFF
TGTGCCAGCAGTATAAGACAGGGCTATGATGAAAAACTGTTTTTT
>many|TRBV20-1|NA|TRBJ2-7
CSARDGPAEREQYF
TGCAGTGCTAGAGATGGCCCGGCTGAGAGGGAGCAGTACTTC